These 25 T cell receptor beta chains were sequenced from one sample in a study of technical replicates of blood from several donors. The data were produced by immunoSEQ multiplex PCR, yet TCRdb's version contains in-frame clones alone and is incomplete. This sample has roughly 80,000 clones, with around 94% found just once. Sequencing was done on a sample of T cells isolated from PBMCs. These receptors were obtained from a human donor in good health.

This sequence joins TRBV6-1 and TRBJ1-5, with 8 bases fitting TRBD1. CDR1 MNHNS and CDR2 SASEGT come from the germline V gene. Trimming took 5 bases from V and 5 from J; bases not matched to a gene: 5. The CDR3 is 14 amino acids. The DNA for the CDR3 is TGTGCCAGCAGTTGGACAGGGAGCGATCAGCCCCAGCATTTT. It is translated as CASSWTGSDQPQHF.

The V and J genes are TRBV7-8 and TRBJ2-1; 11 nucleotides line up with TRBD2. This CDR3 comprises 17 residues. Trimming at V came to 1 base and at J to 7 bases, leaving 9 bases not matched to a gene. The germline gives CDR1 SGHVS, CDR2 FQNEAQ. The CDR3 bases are TGTGCCAGCAGCTTAGAGGAGGGCTGGACTAGCGGGAATGAGCAGTTCTTC. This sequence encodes CASSLEEGWTSGNEQFF.

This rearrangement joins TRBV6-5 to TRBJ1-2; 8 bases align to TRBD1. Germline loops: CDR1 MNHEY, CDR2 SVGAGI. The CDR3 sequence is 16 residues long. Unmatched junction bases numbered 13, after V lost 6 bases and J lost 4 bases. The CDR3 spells CASRYIRDRRIYGYTF. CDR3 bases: TGTGCCAGCAGGTACATTCGGGACAGGAGAATCTATGGCTACACCTTC.

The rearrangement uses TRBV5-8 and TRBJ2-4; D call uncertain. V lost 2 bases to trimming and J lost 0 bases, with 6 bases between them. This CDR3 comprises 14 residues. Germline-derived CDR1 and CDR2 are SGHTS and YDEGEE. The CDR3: CASSFSPAKNIQYF. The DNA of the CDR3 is TGTGCCAGCAGCTTTAGTCCAGCCAAAAACATTCAGTACTTC.

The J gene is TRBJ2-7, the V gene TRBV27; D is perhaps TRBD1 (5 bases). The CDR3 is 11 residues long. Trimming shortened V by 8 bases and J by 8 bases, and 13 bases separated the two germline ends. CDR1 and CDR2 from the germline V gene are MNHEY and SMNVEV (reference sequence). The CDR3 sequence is CASHGAGKQYF. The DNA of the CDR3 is TGTGCCAGCCATGGGGCAGGGAAGCAGTACTTC.

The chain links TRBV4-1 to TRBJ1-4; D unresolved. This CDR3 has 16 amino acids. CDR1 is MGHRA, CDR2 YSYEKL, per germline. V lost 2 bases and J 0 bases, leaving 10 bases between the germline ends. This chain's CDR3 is CASSQLGDATNEKLFF. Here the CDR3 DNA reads TGCGCCAGCAGCCAACTAGGAGATGCAACTAATGAAAAACTGTTTTTT.

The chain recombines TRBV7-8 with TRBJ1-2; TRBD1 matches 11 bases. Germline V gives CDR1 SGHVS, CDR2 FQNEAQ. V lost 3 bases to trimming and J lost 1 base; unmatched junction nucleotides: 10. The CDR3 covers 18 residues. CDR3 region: CASSFVRDRGIGNYGYTF. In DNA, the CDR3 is TGTGCCAGCAGCTTTGTCCGGGACAGGGGGATTGGTAACTATGGCTACACCTTC.

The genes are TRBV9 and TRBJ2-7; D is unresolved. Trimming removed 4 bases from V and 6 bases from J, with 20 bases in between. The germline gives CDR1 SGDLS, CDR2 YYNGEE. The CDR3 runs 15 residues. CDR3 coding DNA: TGTGCCAGCAGCCCCGAAAGACATACGGCCGGCGAGCAGTACTTC. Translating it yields CASSPERHTAGEQYF.

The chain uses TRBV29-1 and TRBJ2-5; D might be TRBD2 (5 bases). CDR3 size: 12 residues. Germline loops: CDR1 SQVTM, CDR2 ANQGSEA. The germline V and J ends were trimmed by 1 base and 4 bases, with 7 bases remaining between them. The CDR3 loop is CSVEGGSETQYF. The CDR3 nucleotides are TGCAGCGTTGAAGGAGGGTCAGAGACCCAGTACTTC.

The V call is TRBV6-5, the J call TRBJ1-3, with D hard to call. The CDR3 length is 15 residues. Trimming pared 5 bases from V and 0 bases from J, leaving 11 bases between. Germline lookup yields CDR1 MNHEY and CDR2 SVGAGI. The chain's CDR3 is CASSPQLSSGNTIYF. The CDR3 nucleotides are TGTGCCAGCAGTCCCCAACTTAGCTCTGGAAACACCATATATTTT.

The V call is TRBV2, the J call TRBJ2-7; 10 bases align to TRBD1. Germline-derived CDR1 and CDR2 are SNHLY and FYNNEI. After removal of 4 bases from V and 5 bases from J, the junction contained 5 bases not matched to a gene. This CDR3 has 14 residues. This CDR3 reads CASSAGQGSHEQYF. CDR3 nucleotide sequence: TGTGCCAGCAGTGCGGGACAGGGGTCCCACGAGCAGTACTTC.

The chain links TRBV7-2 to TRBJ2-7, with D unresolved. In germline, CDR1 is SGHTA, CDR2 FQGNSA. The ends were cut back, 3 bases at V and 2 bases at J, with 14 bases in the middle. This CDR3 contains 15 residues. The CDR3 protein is CASSFRTNLAYEQYF. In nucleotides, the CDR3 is TGTGCCAGCAGCTTCAGAACAAACCTCGCCTACGAGCAGTACTTC.

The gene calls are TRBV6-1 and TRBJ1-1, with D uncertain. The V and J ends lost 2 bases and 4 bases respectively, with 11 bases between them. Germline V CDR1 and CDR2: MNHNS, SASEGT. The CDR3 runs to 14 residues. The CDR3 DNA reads TGTGCCAGCAGTGAAAAAGCCTACTCCACTGAAGCTTTCTTT. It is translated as CASSEKAYSTEAFF.

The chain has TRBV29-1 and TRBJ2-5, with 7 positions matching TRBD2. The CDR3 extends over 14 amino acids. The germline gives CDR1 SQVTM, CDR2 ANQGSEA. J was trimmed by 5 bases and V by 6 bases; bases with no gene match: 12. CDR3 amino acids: CSVVRGGMGETQYF. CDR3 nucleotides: TGCAGCGTGGTCCGGGGAGGGATGGGGGAGACCCAGTACTTC.

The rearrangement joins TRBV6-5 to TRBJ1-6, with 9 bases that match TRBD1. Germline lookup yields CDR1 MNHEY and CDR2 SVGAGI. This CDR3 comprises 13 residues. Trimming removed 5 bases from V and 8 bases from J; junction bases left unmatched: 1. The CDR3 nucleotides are TGTGCCAGCAGTAGGGACAGGGATTCACCCCTCCACTTT. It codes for CASSRDRDSPLHF.

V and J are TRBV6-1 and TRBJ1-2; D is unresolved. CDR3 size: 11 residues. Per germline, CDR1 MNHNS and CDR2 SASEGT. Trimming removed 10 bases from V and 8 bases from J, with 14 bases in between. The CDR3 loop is CATLPSPGYTF. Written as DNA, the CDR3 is TGTGCCACCCTCCCCTCCCCGGGCTACACCTTC.

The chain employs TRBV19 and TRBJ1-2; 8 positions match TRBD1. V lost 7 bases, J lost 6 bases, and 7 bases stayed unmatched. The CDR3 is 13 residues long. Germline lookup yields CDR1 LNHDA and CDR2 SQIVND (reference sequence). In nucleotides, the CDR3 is TGTGCCAGTAACCCTCAGGGGGCCAATGGCTACACCTTC. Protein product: CASNPQGANGYTF.

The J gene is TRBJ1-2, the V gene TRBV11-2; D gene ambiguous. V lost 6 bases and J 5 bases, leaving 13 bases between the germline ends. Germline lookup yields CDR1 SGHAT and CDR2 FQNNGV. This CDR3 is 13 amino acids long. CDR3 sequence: CASSEGSLYGYTF. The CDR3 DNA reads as TGTGCCAGCAGTGAGGGATCGTTGTATGGCTACACCTTC.

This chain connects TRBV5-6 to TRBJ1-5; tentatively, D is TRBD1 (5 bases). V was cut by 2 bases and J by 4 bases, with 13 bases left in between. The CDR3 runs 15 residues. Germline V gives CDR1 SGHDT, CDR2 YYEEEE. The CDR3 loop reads CASSLWTLPNQPQHF. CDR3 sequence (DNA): TGTGCCAGCAGCTTATGGACACTTCCTAATCAGCCCCAGCATTTT.

The CDR3 DNA sequence: TGTGCCAGTAGTGAGCAGGGAGGCACTGAAGCTTTCTTT. This encodes CASSEQGGTEAFF. The chain joins TRBV19 to TRBJ1-1; possible D gene TRBD1, 5 bases. The CDR3 covers 13 residues. Germline-derived CDR1 and CDR2 are LNHDA and SQIVND (reference sequence). Trimming pared 5 bases from V and 4 bases from J, leaving 11 bases between.

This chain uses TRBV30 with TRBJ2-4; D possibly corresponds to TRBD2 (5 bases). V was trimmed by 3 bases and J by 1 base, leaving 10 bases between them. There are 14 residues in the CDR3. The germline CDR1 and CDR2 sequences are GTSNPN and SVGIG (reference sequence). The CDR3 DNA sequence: TGTGCCTGGAGCTTCGGAGGTGCCAAAAACATTCAGTACTTC. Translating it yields CAWSFGGAKNIQYF. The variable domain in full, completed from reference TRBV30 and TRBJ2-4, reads SQTIHQWPATLVQPVGSPLSLECTVEGTSNPNLYWYRQAAGRGLQLLFYSVGIGQISSEVPQNLSASRPQDRQFILSSKKLLLSDSGFYLCAWSFGGAKNIQYFGAGTRLSVL.

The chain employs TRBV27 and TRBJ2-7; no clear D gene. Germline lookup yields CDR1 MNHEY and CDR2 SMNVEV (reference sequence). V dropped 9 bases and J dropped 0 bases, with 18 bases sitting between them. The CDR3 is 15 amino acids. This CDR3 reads CASALIDVSSYEQYF. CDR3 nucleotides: TGTGCCAGTGCCCTGATTGATGTTAGCTCCTACGAGCAGTACTTC.

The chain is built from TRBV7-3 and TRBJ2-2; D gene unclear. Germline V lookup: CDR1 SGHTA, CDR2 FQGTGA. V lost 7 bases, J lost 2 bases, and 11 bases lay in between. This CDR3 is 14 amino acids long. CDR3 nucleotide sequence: TGTGCCAGCAACAATTTCGAAAACACCGGGGAGCTGTTTTTT. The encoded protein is CASNNFENTGELFF.

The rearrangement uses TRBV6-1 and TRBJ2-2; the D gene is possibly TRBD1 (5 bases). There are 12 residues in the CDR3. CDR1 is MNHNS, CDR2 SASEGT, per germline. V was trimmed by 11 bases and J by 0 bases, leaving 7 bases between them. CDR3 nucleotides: TGTGCCCTAGGGGCGAACACCGGGGAGCTGTTTTTT. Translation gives CALGANTGELFF.

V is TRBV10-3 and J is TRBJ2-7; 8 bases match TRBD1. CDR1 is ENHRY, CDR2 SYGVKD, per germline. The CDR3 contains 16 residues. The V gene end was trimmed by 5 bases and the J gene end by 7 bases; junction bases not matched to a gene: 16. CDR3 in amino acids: CAISFNPGGRLYEQYF. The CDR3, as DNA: TGTGCCATCAGTTTCAATCCAGGGGGCCGATTGTATGAGCAGTACTTC.